This TCR beta chain was identified during a study of CD8+ T cells in alopecia areata. Study-wide context: Patients in the treated group were given tofacitinib by mouth, 5 to 10 mg twice a day. Tofacitinib ran 6 to 18 months, followed by 6 months off drug. Broader study findings: Normal scalp had lower clonality than lesional scalp, with alopecia totalis/universalis lesions showing this most strongly.

Germline V gene sequence: CDR1 MNHNY, CDR2 SVGAGI (reference sequence). The V and J ends lost 6 bases and 0 bases respectively, with 15 bases between them. The CDR3 contains 16 residues. The treatment: oral pan-JAK inhibitor, 5-10 mg twice daily. The sorting of PBMCs gave CD4+ and CD8+ T cells. Extracted from the samples, RNA was reverse transcribed into cDNA to serve as the sequencing template. This table comes from immunoSEQ multiplex PCR, and its TCRdb copy is limited to in-frame clones, with some not included. The sample holds 190,000 or so clones; around 60% are singletons and the top ten take 10% to 15%. Details on this clone: Its antigen is undetermined.

The chain joins TRBV6-6 to TRBJ2-4, with D tentatively TRBD1 (6 bases). The clonotype was recovered from a human donor with alopecia areata. Sequenced material: CD8+ T cells sorted from blood, taken at week 24, from a patient treated with tofacitinib. The CDR3 nucleotides are TGTGCCAGCAGAACCACTCTGACAGGAGCCAAAAACATTCAGTACTTC. As protein: CASRTTLTGAKNIQYF.